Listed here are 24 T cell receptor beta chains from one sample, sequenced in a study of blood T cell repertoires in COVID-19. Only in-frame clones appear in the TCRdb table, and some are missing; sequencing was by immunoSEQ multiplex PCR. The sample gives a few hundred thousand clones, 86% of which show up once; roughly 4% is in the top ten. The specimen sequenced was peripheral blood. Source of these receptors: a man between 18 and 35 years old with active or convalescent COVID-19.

For the CDR3, the DNA is TGTGCCAGCAGTGAACGGGACAGCTATATTTCTTCACCCCTCCACTTT. This encodes CASSERDSYISSPLHF. V is TRBV2 and J is TRBJ1-6; 7 positions agree with TRBD1. Trimming removed 2 bases from V and 9 bases from J; junction bases left unmatched: 10. Per the germline V gene, CDR1 is SNHLY and CDR2 is FYNNEI. The CDR3 contains 16 residues.

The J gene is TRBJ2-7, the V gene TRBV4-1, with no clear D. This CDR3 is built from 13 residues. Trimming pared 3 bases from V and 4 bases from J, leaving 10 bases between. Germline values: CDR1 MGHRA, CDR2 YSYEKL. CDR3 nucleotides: TGCGCCAGCAGCCAGAAGTTAGATTACGAGCAGTACTTC. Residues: CASSQKLDYEQYF.

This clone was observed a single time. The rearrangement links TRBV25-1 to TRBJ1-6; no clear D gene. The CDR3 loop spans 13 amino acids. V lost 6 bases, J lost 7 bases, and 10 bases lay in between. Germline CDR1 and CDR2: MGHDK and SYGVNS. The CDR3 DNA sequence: TGTGCCAGCAGGCCCCCGAGCAATTCACCCCTCCACTTT. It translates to CASRPPSNSPLHF.

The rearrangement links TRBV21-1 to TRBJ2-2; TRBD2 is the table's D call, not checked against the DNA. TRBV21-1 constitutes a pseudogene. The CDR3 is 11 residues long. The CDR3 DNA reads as TGTGCCAGCAGATTCGGCGGGGAGCTGTTTTTT. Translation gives CASRFGGELFF.

This chain's CDR3 is CASSVGVNYGYTF. CDR3 DNA: TGTGCCAGCAGTGTCGGGGTAAACTATGGCTACACCTTC. The rearrangement uses TRBV12-3 or TRBV12-4 and TRBJ1-2; D remains unclear. V shed 5 bases and J shed 2 bases, with 9 bases lying between them. The CDR3 is 13 residues long.

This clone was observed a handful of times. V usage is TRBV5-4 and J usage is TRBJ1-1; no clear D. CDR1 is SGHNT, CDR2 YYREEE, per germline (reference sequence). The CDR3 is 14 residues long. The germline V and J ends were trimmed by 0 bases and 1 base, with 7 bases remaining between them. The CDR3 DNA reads TGTGCCAGCAGCTTGGTGGACTGGAACACTGAAGCTTTCTTT. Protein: CASSLVDWNTEAFF.

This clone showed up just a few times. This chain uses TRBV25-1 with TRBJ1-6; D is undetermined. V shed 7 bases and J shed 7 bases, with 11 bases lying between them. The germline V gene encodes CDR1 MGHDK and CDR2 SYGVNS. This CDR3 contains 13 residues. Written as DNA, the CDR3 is TGTGCCAGCAAAGAAGCATTCAATTCACCCCTCCACTTT. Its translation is CASKEAFNSPLHF. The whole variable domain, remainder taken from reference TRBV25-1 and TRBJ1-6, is EADIYQTPRYLVIGTGKKITLECSQTMGHDKMYWYQQDPGMELHLIHYSYGVNSTEKGDLSSESTVSRIRTEHFPLTLESARPSHTSQYLCASKEAFNSPLHFGNGTRLTVT.

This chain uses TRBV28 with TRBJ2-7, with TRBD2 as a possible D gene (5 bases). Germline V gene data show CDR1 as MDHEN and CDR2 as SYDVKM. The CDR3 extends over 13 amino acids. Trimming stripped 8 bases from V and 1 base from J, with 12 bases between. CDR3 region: CASCRGQSYEQYF. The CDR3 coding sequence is TGTGCCAGCTGCCGAGGGCAGTCCTACGAGCAGTACTTC.

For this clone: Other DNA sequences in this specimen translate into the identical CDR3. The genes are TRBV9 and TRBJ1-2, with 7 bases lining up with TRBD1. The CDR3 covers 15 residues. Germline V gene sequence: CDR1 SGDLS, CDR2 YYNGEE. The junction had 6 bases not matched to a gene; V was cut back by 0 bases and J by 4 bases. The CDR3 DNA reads TGTGCCAGCAGCGTAGGAGAGGGGGCGGGCTATGGCTACACCTTC. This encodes CASSVGEGAGYGYTF.

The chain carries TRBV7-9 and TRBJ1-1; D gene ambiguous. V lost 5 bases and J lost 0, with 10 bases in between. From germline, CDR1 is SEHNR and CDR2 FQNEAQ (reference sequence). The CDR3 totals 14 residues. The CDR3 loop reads CASSPSYMNTEAFF. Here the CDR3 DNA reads TGTGCCAGCAGCCCTTCTTATATGAACACTGAAGCTTTCTTT. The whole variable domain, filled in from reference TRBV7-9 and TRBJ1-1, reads DTGVSQNPRHKITKRGQNVTFRCDPISEHNRLYWYRQTLGQGPEFLTYFQNEAQLEKSRLLSDRFSAERPKGSFSTLEIQRTEQGDSAMYLCASSPSYMNTEAFFGQGTRLTVV.

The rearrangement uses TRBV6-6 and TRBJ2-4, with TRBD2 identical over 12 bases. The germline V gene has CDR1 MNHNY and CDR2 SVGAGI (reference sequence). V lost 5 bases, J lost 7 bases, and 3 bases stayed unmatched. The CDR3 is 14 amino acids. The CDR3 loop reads CASSGTSGGNIQYF. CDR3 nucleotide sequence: TGTGCCAGCAGTGGAACTAGCGGGGGGAACATTCAGTACTTC.

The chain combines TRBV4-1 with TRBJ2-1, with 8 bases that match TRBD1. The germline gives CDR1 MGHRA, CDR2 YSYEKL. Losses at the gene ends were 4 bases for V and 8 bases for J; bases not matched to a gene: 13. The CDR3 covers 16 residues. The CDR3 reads CASSLSRTGQVYEQFF. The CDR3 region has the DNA TGCGCCAGCAGCCTGAGCCGGACAGGGCAGGTCTATGAGCAGTTCTTC.

The CDR3 coding sequence is TGTGCCATCGGAAGGGGCACTGAAGCTTTCTTT. Protein sequence: CAIGRGTEAFF. The rearrangement links TRBV10-3 to TRBJ1-1, with D perhaps TRBD1 (5 bases). The CDR3 has 11 amino acids. V gave up 8 bases and J gave up 4 bases, with 8 bases separating them. Germline V lookup: CDR1 ENHRY, CDR2 SYGVKD.

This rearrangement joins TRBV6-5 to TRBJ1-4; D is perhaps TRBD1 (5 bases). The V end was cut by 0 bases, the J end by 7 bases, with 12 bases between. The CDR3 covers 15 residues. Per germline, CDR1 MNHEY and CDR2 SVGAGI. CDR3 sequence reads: CASSYSAAGGEKLFF. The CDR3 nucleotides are TGTGCCAGCAGTTACTCGGCAGCGGGGGGTGAAAAACTGTTTTTT.

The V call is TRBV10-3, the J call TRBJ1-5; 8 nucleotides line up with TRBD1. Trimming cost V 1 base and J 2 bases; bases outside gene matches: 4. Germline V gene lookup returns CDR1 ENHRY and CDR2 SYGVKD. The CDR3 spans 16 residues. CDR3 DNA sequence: TGTGCCATCAGTGAGTTTGGACAGGGCGGCAATCAGCCCCAGCATTTT. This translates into CAISEFGQGGNQPQHF.

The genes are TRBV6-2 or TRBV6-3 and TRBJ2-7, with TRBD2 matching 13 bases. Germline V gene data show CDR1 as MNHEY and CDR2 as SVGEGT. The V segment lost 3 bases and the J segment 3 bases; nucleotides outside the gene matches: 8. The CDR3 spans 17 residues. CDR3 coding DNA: TGTGCCAGCAGTTATTACCCCGGGACTAGCGGGGACTACGAGCAGTACTTC. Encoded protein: CASSYYPGTSGDYEQYF.

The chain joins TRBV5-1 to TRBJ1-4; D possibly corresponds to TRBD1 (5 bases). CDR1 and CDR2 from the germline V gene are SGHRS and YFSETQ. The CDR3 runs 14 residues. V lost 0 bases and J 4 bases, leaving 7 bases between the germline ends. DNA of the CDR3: TGCGCCAGCAGCTTGGGACAGATTAATGAAAAACTGTTTTTT. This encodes CASSLGQINEKLFF.

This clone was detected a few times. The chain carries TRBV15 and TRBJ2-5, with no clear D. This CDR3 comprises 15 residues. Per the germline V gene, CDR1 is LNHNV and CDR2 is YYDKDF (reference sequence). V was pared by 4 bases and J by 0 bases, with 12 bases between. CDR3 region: CATSTPRTDQETQYF. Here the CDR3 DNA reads TGTGCCACCAGCACTCCGAGAACCGACCAAGAGACCCAGTACTTC.

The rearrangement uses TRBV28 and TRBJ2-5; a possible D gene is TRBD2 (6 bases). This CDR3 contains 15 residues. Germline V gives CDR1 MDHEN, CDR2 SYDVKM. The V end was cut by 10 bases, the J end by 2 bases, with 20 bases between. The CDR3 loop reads CATSDPQDYQETQYF. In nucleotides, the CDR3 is TGTGCCACTTCGGACCCCCAGGACTATCAAGAGACCCAGTACTTC.

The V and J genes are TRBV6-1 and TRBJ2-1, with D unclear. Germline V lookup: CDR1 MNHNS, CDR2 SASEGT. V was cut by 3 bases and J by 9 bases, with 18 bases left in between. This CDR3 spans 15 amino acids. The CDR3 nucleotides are TGTGCCAGCAGTGAGCCGGGTTATAAGGTGGGTGAGCAGTTCTTC. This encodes CASSEPGYKVGEQFF.

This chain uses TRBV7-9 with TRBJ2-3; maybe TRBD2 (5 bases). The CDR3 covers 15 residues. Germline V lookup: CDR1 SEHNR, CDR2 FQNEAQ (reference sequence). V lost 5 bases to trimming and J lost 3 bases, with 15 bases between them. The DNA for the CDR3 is TGTGCCAGCAGCCCGCCACTGGGAGCGACAGATACGCAGTATTTT. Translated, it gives CASSPPLGATDTQYF.

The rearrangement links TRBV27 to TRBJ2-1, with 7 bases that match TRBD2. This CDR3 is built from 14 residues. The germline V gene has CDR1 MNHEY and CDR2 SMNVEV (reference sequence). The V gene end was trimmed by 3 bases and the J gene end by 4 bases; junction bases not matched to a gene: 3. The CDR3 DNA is TGTGCCAGCAGTTTTAGCGGGCCATACAATGAGCAGTTCTTC. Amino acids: CASSFSGPYNEQFF.

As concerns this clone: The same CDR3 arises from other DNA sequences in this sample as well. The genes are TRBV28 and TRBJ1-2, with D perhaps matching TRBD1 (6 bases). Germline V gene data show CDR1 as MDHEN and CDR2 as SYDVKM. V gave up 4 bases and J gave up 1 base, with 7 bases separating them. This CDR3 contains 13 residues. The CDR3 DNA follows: TGTGCCAGCAGTTCGGACAGTAACTATGGCTACACCTTC. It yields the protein CASSSDSNYGYTF.

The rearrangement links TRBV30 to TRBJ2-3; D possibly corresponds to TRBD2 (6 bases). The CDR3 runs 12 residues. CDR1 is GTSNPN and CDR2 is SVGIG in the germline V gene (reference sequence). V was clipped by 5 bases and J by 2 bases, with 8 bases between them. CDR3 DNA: TGTGCCTGGTCGGGGGACACAGATACGCAGTATTTT. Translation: CAWSGDTDTQYF.